Described below is a single T cell receptor beta chain sequence and its context. Its matching antigen is unknown. The sample originates from a study of brain T cells in children with intractable seizures. Study-wide results and limits: Patients' HCMV serostatus was unknown; virus specificity rests on CDR3 similarity alone.

Per the germline V gene, CDR1 is MDHEN and CDR2 is SYDVKM. V shed 7 bases, J shed 9 bases, and the junction held 10 bases outside the gene matches. The CDR3 covers 15 residues. The method was immunoSEQ multiplex PCR; TCRdb's version includes in-frame clones alone and lacks a portion of them. The sample includes roughly 80,000 clones, around 90% of them seen just once. The sequenced cases were selected for having the highest brain T cell transcript signatures. Before surgery, patients took at least one anti-epileptic drug. The TCR was taken from a girl aged 2 to 10 with Rasmussen encephalitis and intractable seizures. The material sequenced was peripheral blood, taken at surgery. The chain joins TRBV28 to TRBJ2-1; 12 bases line up with TRBD1. The CDR3 DNA follows: TGTGCCAGCACCCTCGGGGACAGGGGGCTTATTGAGCAGTTCTTC. It encodes CASTLGDRGLIEQFF. The full variable domain, rest sourced from reference TRBV28 and TRBJ2-1, is DVKVTQSSRYLVKRTGEKVFLECVQDMDHENMFWYRQDPGLGLRLIYFSYDVKMKEKGDIPEGYSVSREKKERFSLILESASTNQTSMYLCASTLGDRGLIEQFFGPGTRLTVL.